This T cell receptor beta chain was sequenced in a study of blood T cell repertoires in COVID-19 (dated by TCRdb to about 2020). General notes on the study: The collaborator samples originated in the United States, Italy and Spain and spanned the acute and convalescent phases of COVID-19. Nearly every sample came with metadata listing a de-identified subject ID, COVID-19 status, age in years and sex. A freely available public database, intended as a resource for researchers studying the immune response to SARS-CoV-2, is where the repertoires were released. Samples were obtained from the ongoing ImmuneRACE study (first 160 participants) and from over 1,000 subjects provided by 6 global collaborators. Subjects who had been exposed to COVID-19, were actively infected with it, or had recovered from it provided the deeply sampled blood TCRbeta repertoires that made up the dataset. The prospective study material was composed of cDNA or gDNA derived from T cells, B-cell-depleted T cells, or PBMCs. Where available, HLA class I and class II types were taken from metadata supplied by the sample provider and were not determined by assay-based typing. Broader findings and caveats from the paper: The quantity of clinical and demographic metadata differed by source and by participant and was supplied without curation.

In this sample, this clone turned up once. Its antigen is unknown. It has no much larger one-base neighbor in the sample; base qualities were not kept. Enrolling through a virtual design, the prospective study's participants ranged in age from about 18 to 89 years and lived across some 22 United States geographic areas. To assign participants to cohorts, the prospective study relied on clinical history that participants themselves reported in a screening survey and a study questionnaire. For ImmuneRACE Cohort 3, a participant was defined as recovered based on two consecutive negative NP/OP PCR tests, clearance by a healthcare professional, or resolution of symptoms. Mobile phlebotomists in the prospective study collected whole blood, serum and a nasopharyngeal or oropharyngeal swab from every participant. Additional blood draws and questionnaires over an approximately two-month period could optionally be provided by prospective study participants. Prospective study blood samples were shipped either frozen or at room temperature before DNA extraction.

From its cysteine to its phenylalanine, the CDR3 spans 18 amino acids. Solely the CDR3 DNA is kept, with 54 bases framed from the first base. Trimming takes 6 bases from V and 2 bases from J, and the germline ends sit 20 bases apart. CDR1 and CDR2 are drawn from the germline V gene (reference sequence): MNHEY, SMNVEV. The immunoSEQ Assay, a bias-controlled multiplex PCR, was used to amplify TCRbeta CDR3 regions from genomic DNA. The authors processed their data as follows. Within the assay, amplification of reference gene primers was used to estimate how many nucleated cells each sample contained. To quantify the absolute abundance of each unique TCRbeta CDR3 rearrangement, sequence reads were collapsed and filtered. For each sample, productive Simpson clonality was calculated as the square root of Simpson's diversity index across productive rearrangements. TCRdb limited this immuneACCESS table to in-frame rearrangements with V and J called. A share of clones is missing; checked studies link under half to unresolved V genes, and the rest is unexplained. V and J calls and clone size are given by that table; D and trimming were obtained from the DNA. Across this sample there are 390,000 or so clones, with 80% to 90% seen only once. The ten largest clonotypes hold roughly 9.4% of the sample.

The sample comprised PBMCs or T cells enriched from blood (not recorded which). This clonotype originated in a woman in her 50s who had recovered from COVID-19. The sequence joins TRBV27 to TRBJ1-6, with TRBD1 perhaps the D gene, on 6 matching bases. The DNA sequence follows: TGTGCCAGCAGCCTTACTTCACAGGGAAGGGCCTATAATTCACCCCTCCACTTT. Translation gives CASSLTSQGRAYNSPLHF.